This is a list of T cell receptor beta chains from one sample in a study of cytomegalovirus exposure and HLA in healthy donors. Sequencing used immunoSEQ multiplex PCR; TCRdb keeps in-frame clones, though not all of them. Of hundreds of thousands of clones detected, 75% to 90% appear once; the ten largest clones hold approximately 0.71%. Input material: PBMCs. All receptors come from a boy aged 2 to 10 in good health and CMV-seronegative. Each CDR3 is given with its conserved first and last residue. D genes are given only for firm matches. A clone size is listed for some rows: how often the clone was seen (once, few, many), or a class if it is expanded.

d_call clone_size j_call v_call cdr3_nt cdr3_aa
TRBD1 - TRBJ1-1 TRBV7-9 TGTGCCAGTCTGGACAGGGCCACTGAAGCTTTCTTT CASLDRATEAFF
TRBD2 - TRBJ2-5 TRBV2 TGTGCCAGCAGTGAATCCGGACTAGTGGTGCAGTACTTC CASSESGLVVQYF
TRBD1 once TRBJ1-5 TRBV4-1 TGCGCCAGCAGCCAAGAGGGCAGGGGGAGCAATCAGCCCCAGCATTTT CASSQEGRGSNQPQHF
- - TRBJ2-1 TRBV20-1 TGCAGTGCTAGAGTCACGGATGAGCAGTTCTTC CSARVTDEQFF
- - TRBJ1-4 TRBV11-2 TGTGCCAGCAGCTTAGTGTGGGGGCTGGGTGAAAAACTGTTTTTT CASSLVWGLGEKLFF
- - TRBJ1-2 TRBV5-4 TGTGCCAGCAGCTTGGGTCAGGATCGGTATGGCTACACCTTC CASSLGQDRYGYTF
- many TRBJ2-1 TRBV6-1 TGTGCCAGCAGTGAAGGGGTCGAGGGCTCCTACAATGAGCAGTTCTTC CASSEGVEGSYNEQFF
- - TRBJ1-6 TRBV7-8 TGTGCCAGCAGCTTAGAAGGAGGGTGGAATTCACCCCTCCACTTT CASSLEGGWNSPLHF
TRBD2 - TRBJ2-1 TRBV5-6 TGTGCCAGCAGTTCTGGACTAGCGGGGTACAATGAGCAGTTCTTC CASSSGLAGYNEQFF
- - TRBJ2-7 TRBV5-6 TGTGCCAGCAGCACGGACAGTCCGCACGAGCAGTACTTC CASSTDSPHEQYF
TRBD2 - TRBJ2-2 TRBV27 TGTGCCAGCAGTTTATCGTCGCGGCTAGCGGGGCGAACCGGGGAGCTGTTTTTT CASSLSSRLAGRTGELFF
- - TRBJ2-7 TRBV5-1 TGCGCCAGCAGCTTGGTATCAGGCCCCTACGAGCAGTACTTC CASSLVSGPYEQYF
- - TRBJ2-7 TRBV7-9 TGTGCCAGCAGCTTAGCGGCCCCAGATCTCTACGAGCAGTACTTC CASSLAAPDLYEQYF
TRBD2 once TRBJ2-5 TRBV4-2 TGTGCCAGCAGCCAAGATGAGATCGTGCTAGCGGGGGAGGACACCCAGTACTTC CASSQDEIVLAGEDTQYF
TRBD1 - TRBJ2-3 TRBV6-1 TGTGCCAGTCTGGACAGGGGTAGCACAGATACGCAGTATTTT CASLDRGSTDTQYF
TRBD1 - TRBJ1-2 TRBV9 TGTGCCAGCAGCGTCGGACAGGGGGGAGACTATGGCTACACCTTC CASSVGQGGDYGYTF
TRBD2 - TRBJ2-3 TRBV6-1 TGTGCCAGCAGGAAACTAGCGGGGGGCACAGATACGCAGTATTTT CASRKLAGGTDTQYF
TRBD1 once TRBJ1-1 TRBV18 TGTGCCAGCTCACCCAGGGACAGGGTCGAGGGTGAAGCTTTCTTT CASSPRDRVEGEAFF
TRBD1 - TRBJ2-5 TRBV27 TGTGCCAGTAGGGGGCAGGGGGTACAAGAGACCCAGTACTTC CASRGQGVQETQYF
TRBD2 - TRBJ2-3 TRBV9 TGTGCCAGCAGCGGGACTAGCGACTTTCCCCCAGATACGCAGTATTTT CASSGTSDFPPDTQYF
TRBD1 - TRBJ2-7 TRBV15 TGTGCCACCAGCAGAGTCGGGACAGGGGAACGAAGCGAGCAGTACTTC CATSRVGTGERSEQYF
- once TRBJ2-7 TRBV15 TGTGCCACCAGCAGAGACGAGGGGGACGTACGGTACTTC CATSRDEGDVRYF
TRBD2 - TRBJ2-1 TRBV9 TGTGCCAGCAGCATTGGGGGGGGGTCCTACAATGAGCAGTTCTTC CASSIGGGSYNEQFF
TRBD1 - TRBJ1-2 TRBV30 TGTGCCTGGAGTGCCAAACAGGGGATATTAAACTATGGCTACACCTTC CAWSAKQGILNYGYTF
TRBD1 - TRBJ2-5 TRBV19 TGTGCCAGTAGTATAACTCGGACAGGGGCGACCGCAGAGACCCAGTACTTC CASSITRTGATAETQYF
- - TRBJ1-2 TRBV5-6 TGTGCCAGCAGCTTACGGTCGGTGAGAAGCTACACCTTC CASSLRSVRSYTF
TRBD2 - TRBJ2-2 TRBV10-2 TGCGCCAGCAGTCCGGGACTAGCGAGAACCGGGGAGCTGTTTTTT CASSPGLARTGELFF